One sample yielded the 27 T cell receptor beta chains listed below, sequenced in a study of blood T cells in healthy people across ages. The authors ran a second PCR of roughly 6 to 12 cycles using a sample-barcoded 5' primer and a J-beta primer mix. TCRdb fed the 5' RACE reads into MiXCR, producing one record per CDR3 protein. The sample records about 680,000 distinct CDR3 sequences, about half being singletons. Material: blood. The receptors originated from a woman aged 55-70 years in good health.

The DNA of the CDR3 is TGCAGTGCTAGATTTGAAGGGTCGCGGCTAACTGCTGGCTACACCTTC. Translated, it gives CSARFEGSRLTAGYTF. V gene TRBV20-1 combines with J gene TRBJ1-2; no definite D call. CDR1 and CDR2 from the germline V gene are DFQATT and SNEGSKA (reference sequence). The CDR3 has 16 amino acids. Between the trimmed V and J ends, which lost 2 bases and 7 bases, there was a span of 23 bases.

This sequence joins TRBV13 and TRBJ1-6, with D perhaps matching TRBD1 (6 bases). This CDR3 is 14 amino acids long. V gave up 3 bases and J gave up 4 bases, with 7 bases separating them. Germline values: CDR1 PRHDT, CDR2 FYEKMQ (reference sequence). The CDR3: CASSFQGYNSPLHF. CDR3 DNA sequence: TGTGCCAGCAGCTTTCAGGGGTATAATTCACCCCTCCACTTT.

On this clonotype: The junction departs from the called germline gene at one end, perhaps through a read error. J is TRBJ2-5 and V is TRBV12-3 or TRBV12-4; no firm D call. Judging by the DNA end, TRBJ2-7 fits better; the J call may be wrong. This CDR3 has 14 residues. Here the CDR3 reads CASSGSPGLYEQYF. The CDR3 DNA reads as TGCGCCAGCAGTGGCTCACCGGGCCTGTACGAGCAGTACTTC.

This rearrangement joins TRBV10-3 to TRBJ2-7; 8 nucleotides match TRBD2. The J call may be incorrect, as the DNA end agrees better with TRBJ2-1. CDR1 is ENHRY, CDR2 SYGVKD, per germline. CDR3 length equals 16 residues. DNA of the CDR3: TGTGCCATCAGTGATTACGGGACTAGGGATTCGGATGAGCAGTTCTTC. Encoded protein: CAISDYGTRDSDEQFF.

The chain joins TRBV6-2 or TRBV6-3 to TRBJ2-3; TRBD2 aligns across 10 bases. The CDR3 is 16 residues long. V was pared by 6 bases and J by 6 bases, with 12 bases of the junction left unmatched. Germline values: CDR1 MNHEY, CDR2 SVGEGT. The CDR3 region is CASRDLAGGSPDTQYF. DNA of the CDR3: TGTGCCAGCAGGGATTTAGCGGGAGGATCCCCGGATACGCAGTATTTT.

The chain is built from TRBV24-1 and TRBJ1-2, with 10 bases fitting TRBD1. V was pared by 5 bases and J by 9 bases, with 14 bases of the junction left unmatched. This CDR3 is 16 amino acids long. Germline V gene sequence: CDR1 KGHDR, CDR2 SFDVKD. The CDR3 coding sequence is TGTGCCACCAGTGCCCAAGTAGGGACAGGGGAACGAAGCTACACCTTC. This encodes CATSAQVGTGERSYTF.

This chain links TRBV20-1 with TRBJ2-5; possible D gene TRBD1, 7 bases. Per the germline V gene, CDR1 is DFQATT and CDR2 is SNEGSKA (reference sequence). Trimming left V 3 bases short and J 0 bases short, with 11 bases between. This CDR3 has 14 amino acids. DNA of the CDR3: TGCAGTGCTAGCGGGGGACAGTACCAAGAGACCCAGTACTTC. Its translation is CSASGGQYQETQYF.

The chain joins TRBV12-3 or TRBV12-4 to TRBJ1-1, with D uncertain. Trimming took 3 bases from V and 1 from J, leaving 9 bases between them. The CDR3 has 14 amino acids. DNA of the CDR3: TGTGCCAGCAGTTTTGAGAGAAGGAACACTGAAGCTTTCTTT. Its translation is CASSFERRNTEAFF.

V usage is TRBV12-3 or TRBV12-4 and J usage is TRBJ2-3; weak D call: TRBD2 (5 bases). The V and J ends lost 0 bases and 10 bases respectively, with 8 bases between them. CDR3 length: 12 residues. The CDR3 coding sequence is TGTGCCAGCAGTTTAGCTAGCGTAGCGCAGTATTTT. Its protein is CASSLASVAQYF.

This clonotype was seen only a few times. The rearrangement joins TRBV20-1 to TRBJ2-4, with 10 nucleotides matching TRBD2. The CDR3 covers 18 residues. CDR1 is DFQATT, CDR2 SNEGSKA, per germline (reference sequence). V was pared by 2 bases and J by 2 bases, with 12 bases of the junction left unmatched. The chain's CDR3 is CSARSASGGGVSKNIQYF. DNA of the CDR3: TGCAGTGCTAGATCGGCTAGCGGGGGCGGGGTGTCCAAAAACATTCAGTACTTC.

The chain has TRBV29-1 and TRBJ1-1; D perhaps matches TRBD1 (6 bases). This CDR3 comprises 15 residues. The germline gives CDR1 SQVTM, CDR2 ANQGSEA. Trimming pared 5 bases from V and 3 bases from J, leaving 19 bases between. The CDR3 here is CSVTGLPGGHTEAFF. The CDR3 DNA reads TGCAGCGTTACAGGGCTCCCGGGGGGCCACACTGAAGCTTTCTTT.

The CDR3 sequence: CAWSAALKETQYF. In nucleotides, the CDR3 is TGTGCCTGGAGTGCGGCCCTAAAAGAGACCCAGTACTTC. V gene TRBV30 combines with J gene TRBJ2-5; the D is unclear. The V end was cut by 1 base, the J end by 3 bases, with 9 bases between. This CDR3 region has 13 residues. CDR1 GTSNPN and CDR2 SVGIG come from the germline V gene (reference sequence).

The chain combines TRBV4-2 with TRBJ2-4; 11 positions match TRBD2. The J call is uncertain, as TRBJ2-7 better fits the DNA end. Looked up from germline, CDR1 is LGHNA and CDR2 is YNFKEQ. This CDR3 contains 15 residues. The CDR3 DNA reads TGTGCCAGCAGCCAGGCGGGACTAGCGGTCCACGAGCAGTACTTC. Translating it yields CASSQAGLAVHEQYF.

Details on this clonotype: A clone one base away is much larger, so this may be a read error. This chain joins TRBV7-2 and TRBJ2-5, with a possible D match to TRBD2 (5 bases). This CDR3 contains 13 residues. With 5 bases removed from V and 11 bases from J, the gap between germline ends came to 18 bases. Germline loops: CDR1 SGHTA, CDR2 FQGNSA. The CDR3 region is CASSLRPGKRQYF. CDR3 in DNA: TGTGCCAGCAGCCTACGTCCTGGTAAGCGGCAGTACTTC.

The CDR3 here is CAISEAAGLQPQHF. For the CDR3, the DNA is TGTGCCATCAGTGAAGCCGCTGGGCTTCAGCCCCAGCATTTT. The V call is TRBV10-3, the J call TRBJ1-5; D ambiguous. V gave up 3 bases and J gave up 6 bases, with 12 bases separating them. CDR1 is ENHRY and CDR2 is SYGVKD in the germline V gene. This CDR3 has 14 amino acids.

This clonotype has just one count. The chain links TRBV6-1 to TRBJ1-5; TRBD1 might be the D (6 bases). CDR1 is MNHNS, CDR2 SASEGT, per germline. V was clipped by 6 bases and J by 9 bases, with 15 bases between them. The CDR3 extends over 13 amino acids. The DNA of the CDR3 is TGTGCCAGCAGCACAGACAGGCGGGGGCCCCAGCATTTT. Translating it yields CASSTDRRGPQHF.

This chain uses TRBV27 with TRBJ2-7; D tentatively reads TRBD1 or TRBD2 (5 bases each). V lost 7 bases and J lost 2, with 21 bases in between. From germline, CDR1 is MNHEY and CDR2 SMNVEV (reference sequence). The CDR3 extends over 16 amino acids. The CDR3 here is CASNKIRDGVTYEQYF. The DNA of the CDR3 is TGTGCCAGCAATAAAATCCGGGACGGAGTGACCTACGAGCAGTACTTC.

This rearrangement joins TRBV6-2 or TRBV6-3 to TRBJ1-2; no reliable D call. CDR1 and CDR2 (germline): MNHEY, SVGEGT. Trimming took off 5 bases at V and 3 bases at J, with 13 bases between the two ends. This CDR3 is 14 amino acids long. The CDR3 nucleotides read TGTGCCAGCAGTAAAGGACGAGACTACTATGGCTACACCTTC. As protein: CASSKGRDYYGYTF.

On this clonotype: A read error is possible here, since a much larger clone lies one base away. This rearrangement joins TRBV24-1 to TRBJ2-3; 14 bases align to TRBD2. V lost 4 bases and J lost 2; bases outside the gene matches: 7. This CDR3 region has 18 residues. CDR1 is KGHDR and CDR2 is SFDVKD in the germline V gene. CDR3 nucleotides: TGTGCCACCAGTGACTCCCGACTAGCGGGAGGGGCCACAGATACGCAGTATTTT. The encoded protein is CATSDSRLAGGATDTQYF.

This clonotype was detected only a few times. The chain uses TRBV28 and TRBJ2-1; D is undetermined. V was pared by 5 bases and J by 1 base, with 18 bases between. Germline V gene sequence: CDR1 MDHEN, CDR2 SYDVKM. The CDR3 sequence is 17 residues long. The CDR3 sequence is CASSPDRPNSSYNEQFF. The CDR3 DNA reads TGTGCCAGCAGTCCAGACCGACCCAATTCTTCCTACAATGAGCAGTTCTTC.

The chain links TRBV20-1 to TRBJ1-6; D perhaps matches TRBD1 (5 bases). V was shortened by 0 bases and J by 4 bases, with 10 bases between the two germline ends. CDR1 DFQATT and CDR2 SNEGSKA come from the germline V gene (reference sequence). CDR3 length: 15 residues. In nucleotides, the CDR3 is TGCAGTGCTAGAGATCGGGGGTCGTATAATTCACCCCTCCACTTT. Its protein product is CSARDRGSYNSPLHF.

This clonotype was detected many times. This chain links TRBV7-6 with TRBJ2-7, with D unresolved. This CDR3 spans 14 amino acids. Trimming removed 1 base from V and 5 bases from J, with 12 bases in between. The V gene's germline CDR1 is SGHVS and CDR2 FNYEAQ. The CDR3 region has the DNA TGTGCCAGCAGCTTAGAGGGCGCAATAAACGAGCAGTACTTC. Translation gives CASSLEGAINEQYF.

This clonotype was observed a handful of times. The chain recombines TRBV28 with TRBJ1-2; a weak D match, TRBD1 (6 bases). The CDR3 spans 14 residues. Germline CDR1 is MDHEN and CDR2 is SYDVKM. V shed 6 bases and J shed 1 base, with 12 bases lying between them. The CDR3 region is CASRPGHGNYGYTF. DNA for the CDR3: TGTGCCAGCAGGCCGGGACACGGTAACTATGGCTACACCTTC.

The chain combines TRBV7-2 with TRBJ1-6; 7 bases line up with TRBD1. The CDR3 loop spans 16 amino acids. With V trimmed by 5 bases and J by 10 bases, 14 bases remained unmatched. From germline, CDR1 is SGHTA and CDR2 FQGNSA. CDR3 in amino acids: CASSPSMRGLNSPLHF. The CDR3 DNA reads as TGTGCCAGCAGCCCATCAATGAGGGGGCTGAACTCACCCCTCCACTTT.

V usage is TRBV7-2 and J usage is TRBJ1-2; D unclear. Deletions cut 4 bases from V and 8 bases from J, with 11 bases between. The CDR3 runs 12 residues. Germline CDR1 is SGHTA and CDR2 is FQGNSA. CDR3 loop: CASSSPLVGYTF. CDR3 in DNA: TGTGCCAGCAGCTCGCCGTTGGTAGGCTACACCTTC.

The table lists this clonotype with a few counts. V is TRBV7-3 and J is TRBJ2-1, with 8 bases aligning to TRBD2. The CDR3 is 15 amino acids. V gave up 2 bases and J gave up 7 bases; unmatched junction bases: 7. Germline lookup yields CDR1 SGHTA and CDR2 FQGTGA. As DNA, the CDR3 is TGTGCCAGCAGCTTATCCAGCGGGAGTTCTAATGAGCAGTTCTTC. This encodes CASSLSSGSSNEQFF.

In its sample, this clonotype was seen a few times. CDR3 sequence: CASSETGGEQFF. CDR3 sequence (DNA): TGTGCCAGCAGTGAAACAGGGGGTGAGCAGTTCTTC. This chain links TRBV6-5 with TRBJ2-1; 8 bases match TRBD1. This CDR3 has 12 residues. Germline V CDR1 and CDR2: MNHEY, SVGAGI. V was clipped by 5 bases and J by 9 bases; unmatched bases: 3.